This TCR beta chain was identified in a study of T cells in Graves' hyperthyroidism and ophthalmopathy. Calling Graves' hyperthyroidism stable meant ophthalmopathy did not progress within 18 months. Disease duration under 2 months; hyperthyroidism patients were aged 18 to 65. Clinical symptoms, serum thyroxine and TRAb, thyroid ultrasound and orbital computed tomography together formed the diagnostic basis. The germline gives CDR1 MNHEY, CDR2 SVGAGI. The CDR3 is 9 residues long, counting both termini. This clonotype came up a few times. Its antigen is undetermined. This CDR3 is missing its conserved last phenylalanine or tryptophan, likely due to a read error. The limits of the CDR3 on the DNA are not certain, so only TCRdb's listed CDR3 is given. There were TCR beta CDR3 regions amplified from RNA transcripts. The TCR CDR3 first-round RT-PCR relied on the HTBI primer set. TCRdb re-called the multiplex PCR reads with MiXCR, one entry per CDR3 protein. The sample gives some 600,000 distinct CDR3 sequences, 46% of which show up once; 8% to 8.5% is in the top ten.

Points from the study as a whole: Most thyroid clonotypes with frequency above 0.001 were detected in blood.

The chain employs TRBV6-5 and TRBJ2-7; TRBD1, the table's D call, lacks a check against the DNA. This receptor was taken from a young woman with Graves' hyperthyroidism. Sequenced: peripheral blood or thyroid tissue (not recorded which). CDR3 amino acids: CASSDGQNT.